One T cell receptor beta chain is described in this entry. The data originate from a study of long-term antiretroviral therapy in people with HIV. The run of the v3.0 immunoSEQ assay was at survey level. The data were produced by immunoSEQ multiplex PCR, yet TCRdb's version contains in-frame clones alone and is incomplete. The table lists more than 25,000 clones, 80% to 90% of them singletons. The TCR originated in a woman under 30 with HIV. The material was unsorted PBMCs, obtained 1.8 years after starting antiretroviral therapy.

The CDR3 coding sequence is TGTGCCAGTAGTTCTGGGACCTTCTTATGGCAGCCCCAGCATTTT. Translating gives CASSSGTFLWQPQHF. The chain recombines TRBV19 with TRBJ1-5; D possibly corresponds to TRBD1 (5 bases). Germline-derived CDR1 and CDR2 are LNHDA and SQIVND (reference sequence). The CDR3 spans 15 residues. V was pared by 5 bases and J by 7 bases, with 18 bases between.